This T cell receptor (beta chain) was found in a study of beta chain features in type 1 diabetes. Reverse transcription of all isolated RNA meant that expressed TCRB transcripts were sequenced. Measured with immunoSEQ multiplex PCR; TCRdb has only the in-frame clones, and not every one. Of roughly 260,000 clones in the sample, roughly 22% are singletons; the top ten hold approximately 0.029%. CD4+ naive, central memory, regulatory and stem cell-like memory subsets were isolated by sorting on CD45RO/CCR7/CD25/CD127/CD95/CD27. The germline V gene encodes CDR1 LNHDA and CDR2 SQIVND (reference sequence). V gave up 0 bases and J gave up 4 bases; unmatched junction bases: 0. The CDR3 length is 15 residues. Study conclusions and caveats: In all four CD4+ subsets, TCRB CDR3 length was significantly, moderately reduced in type 1 diabetes. cDNA sequencing could over-represent cells with high TCR expression. Junctions at VDJ sites from type 1 diabetes patients had fewer insertions and more deletions.

Concerning this clone itself: Its target is unknown.

Source material: naive CD4+ T cells from blood. The clonotype originates from a woman between 40 and 50 years old with type 1 diabetes. The chain uses TRBV19 and TRBJ2-1, with 10 bases aligning to TRBD2. CDR3 nucleotide sequence: TGTGCCAGTAGTATAGATAGCGGGAGGTACAATGAGCAGTTCTTC. Its translation is CASSIDSGRYNEQFF. Combining the CDR3 with reference TRBV19 and TRBJ2-1 gives the whole variable domain DGGITQSPKYLFRKEGQNVTLSCEQNLNHDAMYWYRQDPGQGLRLIYYSQIVNDFQKGDIAEGYSVSREKKESFPLTVTSAQKNPTAFYLCASSIDSGRYNEQFFGPGTRLTVL.